The next 19 T cell receptor beta chains were all read from a single sample in a study of blood T cell repertoires in COVID-19. Profiled with immunoSEQ multiplex PCR; TCRdb holds only in-frame clones, not every one. The sample holds about 87,000 clones; about four fifths are singletons and the top ten take approximately 2%. Sequencing used peripheral blood. The receptors here all came from a woman aged 70 to 79 with acute or convalescent COVID-19.

This clone was picked up a small number of times. V gene TRBV28 combines with J gene TRBJ2-3, with D maybe TRBD1 (6 bases). Between the trimmed V and J ends, which lost 5 bases and 5 bases, there was a span of 11 bases. The CDR3 has 13 amino acids. CDR1 and CDR2 from the germline V gene are MDHEN and SYDVKM. In DNA, the CDR3 is TGTGCCAGCAGTACAGGGCAAGGAGATACGCAGTATTTT. Its protein product is CASSTGQGDTQYF.

The chain is built from TRBV7-2 and TRBJ1-5, with D possibly being TRBD1 (5 bases). Trimming removed 8 bases at V and 6 bases at J, with 17 bases between. CDR1 and CDR2 from the germline V gene are SGHTA and FQGNSA. This CDR3 has 14 amino acids. The CDR3 DNA follows: TGTGCCAGCGCTGAGCGGGGCGGGCCTCAGCCCCAGCATTTT. Amino acids: CASAERGGPQPQHF.

The CDR3: CASSPSLQQGNQPQHF. CDR3 sequence (DNA): TGTGCCAGCTCACCGAGTTTACAGCAGGGCAATCAGCCCCAGCATTTT. The rearrangement uses TRBV18 and TRBJ1-5; D gene unclear. Trimming removed 3 bases at V and 2 bases at J, with 14 bases between. Germline CDR1 is KGHSH and CDR2 is LQKENI. There are 16 residues in the CDR3.

CDR3 sequence reads: CSASTSGGGEQFF. In DNA form, the CDR3 reads TGCAGCGCCTCGACTAGCGGGGGGGGTGAGCAGTTCTTC. The gene calls are TRBV29-1 and TRBJ2-1; 14 nucleotides line up with TRBD2. The CDR3 runs to 13 residues. V trimming: 7 bases; J trimming: 9 bases; junction bases outside the gene matches: 5. In germline, CDR1 is SQVTM, CDR2 ANQGSEA.

The rearrangement links TRBV25-1 to TRBJ2-1; 7 nucleotides match TRBD1. In germline, CDR1 is MGHDK, CDR2 SYGVNS. J lost 7 bases, V lost 7 bases, and 16 bases had no gene match. The CDR3 covers 16 residues. The CDR3 DNA follows: TGTGCCAGCAAGGGGTACATGGGGACAGAAAATAATGAGCAGTTCTTC. This encodes CASKGYMGTENNEQFF.

The chain couples TRBV5-5 to TRBJ1-5, with D possibly being TRBD1 (5 bases). CDR3 length: 16 residues. V gave up 4 bases and J gave up 0 bases, with 14 bases separating them. The germline CDR1 and CDR2 sequences are SGHKS and YYEKEE (reference sequence). The CDR3 loop is CASSLRGIYSNQPQHF. The CDR3, as DNA: TGTGCCAGCAGCCTTAGGGGCATCTATAGCAATCAGCCCCAGCATTTT.

The genes are TRBV19 and TRBJ2-4, with a weak D call TRBD1 (5 bases). Germline CDR1 is LNHDA and CDR2 is SQIVND (reference sequence). V was clipped by 5 bases and J by 4 bases, with 12 bases between them. The CDR3 covers 14 residues. CDR3 in amino acids: CASSLAGHKNIQYF. Written as DNA, the CDR3 is TGTGCCAGTAGTCTCGCAGGACATAAAAACATTCAGTACTTC.

This clone was recorded a few times. The chain recombines TRBV6-5 with TRBJ1-1, with a weak D call TRBD1 (5 bases). Germline CDR1 MNHEY, CDR2 SVGAGI. The CDR3 runs 14 residues. V dropped 7 bases and J dropped 1 base, with 13 bases sitting between them. The CDR3 loop reads CASNSGLANTEAFF. CDR3 DNA sequence: TGTGCCAGCAACTCAGGGCTTGCGAACACTGAAGCTTTCTTT.

This clone has just a few counts. The chain uses TRBV25-1 and TRBJ1-4; the D gene is possibly TRBD1 (6 bases). The ends were cut back, 2 bases at V and 8 bases at J, with 15 bases in the middle. Germline V gene data show CDR1 as MGHDK and CDR2 as SYGVNS. This CDR3 is built from 15 residues. The CDR3 is CASSERLGADEKLFF. The CDR3 nucleotides are TGTGCCAGCAGTGAACGGTTGGGGGCTGACGAAAAACTGTTTTTT.

The chain recombines TRBV5-4 with TRBJ1-3; 10 bases are a match to TRBD1. Germline-derived CDR1 and CDR2 are SGHNT and YYREEE (reference sequence). The V segment lost 4 bases and the J segment 4 bases; nucleotides outside the gene matches: 8. This CDR3 has 16 amino acids. The CDR3 reads CASSPRQGAAGNTIYF. The CDR3 region has the DNA TGTGCCAGCAGCCCTAGACAGGGGGCCGCGGGAAACACCATATATTTT.

The chain joins TRBV7-6 to TRBJ2-2; TRBD1 matches 8 bases. From germline, CDR1 is SGHVS and CDR2 FNYEAQ. Trimming cost V 1 base and J 4 bases; bases outside gene matches: 11. The CDR3 covers 18 residues. Here the CDR3 reads CASSLVGPRGPLTGELFF. For the CDR3, the DNA is TGTGCCAGCAGCTTAGTCGGTCCCAGGGGGCCACTCACCGGGGAGCTGTTTTTT. The variable domain in full, with the rest retrieved from reference TRBV7-6 and TRBJ2-2, is GAGVSQSPRYKVTKRGQDVALRCDPISGHVSLYWYRQALGQGPEFLTYFNYEAQQDKSGLPNDRFSAERPEGSISTLTIQRTEQRDSAMYRCASSLVGPRGPLTGELFFGEGSRLTVL.

The CDR3 nucleotides read TGCGCCAGCAGCTACGGGAGCATGAACACTGAAGCTTTCTTT. Its protein is CASSYGSMNTEAFF. V and J are TRBV5-1 and TRBJ1-1; D gene ambiguous. CDR1 is SGHRS and CDR2 is YFSETQ in the germline V gene. V was clipped by 3 bases and J by 0 bases, with 9 bases between them. The CDR3 has 14 amino acids.

V usage is TRBV5-5 and J usage is TRBJ1-5, with D hard to call. The CDR3 is 14 amino acids. The V gene lost 0 bases and the J gene lost 0 bases, with 4 bases spanning the gap. Germline V gene lookup returns CDR1 SGHKS and CDR2 YYEKEE (reference sequence). The CDR3 here is CASSLGHSNQPQHF. The CDR3 DNA sequence: TGTGCCAGCAGCTTGGGACATAGCAATCAGCCCCAGCATTTT.

Points on this clone: Other DNA sequences from this sample encode an identical CDR3 as well. J is TRBJ2-3 and V is TRBV5-1; 10 positions agree with TRBD2. J was trimmed by 3 bases and V by 4 bases; bases with no gene match: 8. This CDR3 comprises 16 residues. The V gene's germline CDR1 is SGHRS and CDR2 YFSETQ. CDR3 protein: CASSIIAGGRTDTQYF. In DNA, the CDR3 is TGCGCCAGCAGCATTATAGCGGGGGGTCGGACAGATACGCAGTATTTT.

The chain combines TRBV19 with TRBJ2-2, with 12 bases lining up with TRBD2. From germline, CDR1 is LNHDA and CDR2 SQIVND (reference sequence). J gave up 5 bases and V 6 bases, and 4 bases lay outside the gene matches. The CDR3 contains 15 residues. This chain's CDR3 is CASRTSGGNTGELFF. DNA of the CDR3: TGTGCCAGTAGGACTAGCGGGGGCAATACCGGGGAGCTGTTTTTT.

The chain is built from TRBV13 and TRBJ2-1; TRBD1 matches 11 bases. The length of the CDR3 is 14 residues. V lost 5 bases to trimming and J lost 8 bases; unmatched junction nucleotides: 5. Germline loops: CDR1 PRHDT, CDR2 FYEKMQ (reference sequence). CDR3 nucleotide sequence: TGTGCCAGCAGCCGGACAGGGGGCGTGTATGAGCAGTTCTTC. Translation: CASSRTGGVYEQFF.

V gene TRBV6-5 combines with J gene TRBJ1-2, with D possibly matching TRBD1 (6 bases). The germline gives CDR1 MNHEY, CDR2 SVGAGI. Between the trimmed V and J ends, which lost 5 bases and 6 bases, there was a span of 13 bases. The CDR3 spans 13 residues. The CDR3 region has the DNA TGTGCCAGCAGTCCGTTGGCAGGGGATGGCTACACCTTC. Protein product: CASSPLAGDGYTF.

Concerning this clone itself: The junction differs from germline at one of its ends, possibly a read error. The rearrangement uses TRBV7-7 and TRBJ2-6; TRBD1 agrees at 8 bases. Germline CDR1 is SSHAT and CDR2 is FNYEAQ (reference sequence). The CDR3 covers 15 residues. CDR3 DNA: TGTGCTAGCAGCCGCGGACAGGGTGGGGCCAACGTCCTGACTTTC. Protein sequence: CASSRGQGGANVLTF.

This sequence joins TRBV9 and TRBJ1-1; D is unresolved. The CDR3 is made up of 13 amino acids. V lost 4 bases and J lost 3, with 10 bases in between. Germline values: CDR1 SGDLS, CDR2 YYNGEE. The CDR3 DNA reads as TGTGCCAGCAGCTTAAGCGGGGACACTGAAGCTTTCTTT. Its protein product is CASSLSGDTEAFF.